These 4 T cell receptor beta chains were all obtained from the same sample, sequenced in a study of blood T cells in healthy people across ages (dated by TCRdb to between 2015 and 2017). Library method: 5' RACE. Sequenced using an Illumina HiSeq 2500. A second PCR of roughly 7 to 11 cycles was performed with a sample-barcoded 5' primer and a J-beta primer mix. The public reads were quality trimmed at Q25 with fastp and then assembled into clones with MiXCR by TCRdb, keeping productive beta chains. Entries that share a CDR3 protein sequence are merged under the most common genes and DNA. This sample lists about 1.1 million distinct CDR3 sequences; under 40% were detected once. The ten largest make up less than 15% of the sample. Material for sequencing was blood. The source is a man younger than 35 in good health.

The chain couples TRBV4-2 to TRBJ2-3; D is unclear. Trimming removed 6 bases at V and 2 bases at J, with 6 bases between. The germline gives CDR1 LGHNA, CDR2 YNFKEQ. There are 12 residues in the CDR3. CDR3 amino acids: CASREDTDTQYF. In DNA form, the CDR3 reads TGTGCCAGCAGAGAAGACACAGATACGCAGTATTTT.

This clonotype has ten or more counts. The CDR3 DNA reads as TGTGCCAGCAGCGCTCGGACAGGGGCCTACGAGCAGTACTTC. Its protein product is CASSARTGAYEQYF. V and J are TRBV9 and TRBJ2-7, with 9 bases aligning to TRBD1. Germline trimming cut 3 bases from V and 2 bases from J; bases unmatched to any gene: 3. CDR3 size: 14 residues. The germline gives CDR1 SGDLS, CDR2 YYNGEE.

This clonotype was recorded a few times. J is TRBJ1-1 and V is TRBV12-3 or TRBV12-4; no firm D call. Deletions cut 7 bases from V and 4 bases from J, with 16 bases between. The length of the CDR3 is 14 residues. CDR3 residues: CASNLRQDFTEAFF. The CDR3 region has the DNA TGTGCCAGCAACCTGAGGCAAGACTTCACTGAAGCTTTCTTT.

In this sample, this clonotype turned up once. The chain combines TRBV7-8 with TRBJ2-1, with D possibly TRBD2 on 5 matching bases. Per the germline V gene, CDR1 is SGHVS and CDR2 is FQNEAQ. The length of the CDR3 is 14 residues. Trimming stripped 1 base from V and 7 bases from J, with 11 bases between. In DNA form, the CDR3 reads TGTGCCAGCAGCTTAGAGGTTTCGGGGAATGAGCAGTTCTTC. Amino acid sequence: CASSLEVSGNEQFF.